The rows below give T cell receptor beta chains drawn from one sample of a study of siplizumab effects on memory and regulatory T cells. Generated by immunoSEQ multiplex PCR, the TCRdb table keeps only in-frame clones and is missing some. The sample lists 100,000 to 110,000 clones, 91% occurring once. Sample: CD4+ T cells sorted from blood. Receptors originate from a human donor in good health. Each CDR3 is given with its conserved first and last residue. Fields, in order: D gene, V gene, clone size, J gene, CDR3 DNA, CDR3 protein. A D gene is named only where the DNA matches it firmly. Clone size is given for some rows only: seen once, a few or many times, or a class if the clone is expanded.

NA	TRBV9	NA	TRBJ1-3	TGTGCCAGCAGCGCCACAGGGGGAAACACCATATATTTT	CASSATGGNTIYF
NA	TRBV6-5	once	TRBJ1-5	TGTGCCAGCAGTAAAGCCCGCTCAAATCAGCCCCAGCATTTT	CASSKARSNQPQHF
NA	TRBV28	NA	TRBJ2-6	TGTGCCAGCCTGGCGGGGTACTACTCTGGGGCCAACGTCCTGACTTTC	CASLAGYYSGANVLTF
TRBD2	TRBV10-1	NA	TRBJ2-3	TGCGCCAGTGGGACTAGCGGGCGAACTAGCACAGATACGCAGTATTTT	CASGTSGRTSTDTQYF
TRBD1	TRBV25-1	NA	TRBJ2-7	TGTGCCAGCAGTGCCTGGGACAGCCTCTCCTACGAGCAGTACTTC	CASSAWDSLSYEQYF
NA	TRBV12-5	NA	TRBJ2-1	TGTGCTAGTGGTTCGCTCCTCAATGAGCAGTTCTTC	CASGSLLNEQFF
NA	TRBV4-1	few	TRBJ1-5	TGCGCCAGCAGGGATTATGACCTTAGCAATCAGCCCCAGCATTTT	CASRDYDLSNQPQHF
TRBD2	TRBV2	NA	TRBJ2-3	TGTGCCACAAGACTAGCGGGTGGCACAGATACGCAGTATTTT	CATRLAGGTDTQYF
NA	TRBV14	NA	TRBJ1-4	TGTGCCAGCAGCCAAGGGGTCGGGACACTGTTTTTT	CASSQGVGTLFF
TRBD2	TRBV2	NA	TRBJ2-5	TGTGCCAGCAGGAGGGGGGGGACTAGCTTGTCCCGAGAGACCCAGTACTTC	CASRRGGTSLSRETQYF
TRBD2	TRBV28	NA	TRBJ2-7	TGTGCCAGCCTGACTAGCGCCTCGTGGGAGCAGTACTTC	CASLTSASWEQYF